These 18 T cell receptor beta chains were sequenced from one sample in a study of a mutant IDH1 vaccine in newly diagnosed glioma. Indicated time point: baseline, week 1 (first vaccination visit). Treatment here: pre-vaccination baseline after standard-of-care therapy. Clones were read by immunoSEQ multiplex PCR, and TCRdb kept only the in-frame ones, dropping some. The repertoire includes 15,000 to 20,000 clones, about 80% of them detected once, and more than 8% sits in the top ten. Sequenced here: PBMCs, sampled from a glioma patient treated with radiotherapy, temozolomide or both. These receptors all come from a man aged 35 to 55 with glioma.

In this sample, this clone turned up once. This chain connects TRBV19 to TRBJ2-3, with 12 bases lining up with TRBD2. CDR3 length: 17 residues. CDR1 is LNHDA, CDR2 SQIVND, per germline (reference sequence). V dropped 4 bases and J dropped 4; count of bases not matched to a gene: 9. For the CDR3, the DNA is TGTGCCAGTAGTACCCTGACTAGCGGGAGTAGGGCAGATACGCAGTATTTT. It codes for CASSTLTSGSRADTQYF.

The chain couples TRBV7-8 to TRBJ1-5; D not resolved. CDR3 length: 15 residues. V lost 5 bases, J lost 0 bases, and 11 bases lay in between. Germline assignment: CDR1 SGHVS and CDR2 FQNEAQ. The CDR3 loop is CASSPGSYSNQPQHF. The CDR3, as DNA: TGTGCCAGCAGCCCAGGCAGTTATAGCAATCAGCCCCAGCATTTT. The whole variable domain, remainder taken from reference TRBV7-8 and TRBJ1-5, is GAGVSQSPRYKVAKRGQDVALRCDPISGHVSLFWYQQALGQGPEFLTYFQNEAQLDKSGLPSDRFFAERPEGSVSTLKIQRTQQEDSAVYLCASSPGSYSNQPQHFGDGTRLSIL.

The chain joins TRBV19 to TRBJ2-3; TRBD2 is a possible D gene (6 bases). Germline lookup yields CDR1 LNHDA and CDR2 SQIVND (reference sequence). CDR3 length: 15 amino acids. Deletions cut 3 bases from V and 0 bases from J, with 10 bases between. In DNA form, the CDR3 reads TGTGCCAGTAGTATGGTGGGGGGAAGCACAGATACGCAGTATTTT. Translating it yields CASSMVGGSTDTQYF.

This chain uses TRBV19 with TRBJ2-1, with D perhaps matching TRBD1 or TRBD2 (5 bases each). CDR1 is LNHDA, CDR2 SQIVND, per germline (reference sequence). The V end was cut by 3 bases, the J end by 5 bases, with 5 bases between. The CDR3 covers 12 residues. The chain's CDR3 is CASSMGDNEQFF. The CDR3 DNA follows: TGTGCCAGTAGTATGGGGGACAATGAGCAGTTCTTC.

The chain couples TRBV15 to TRBJ2-3; 9 bases line up with TRBD2. CDR1 and CDR2 from the germline V gene are LNHNV and YYDKDF (reference sequence). The CDR3 covers 15 residues. V was pared by 2 bases and J by 3 bases, with 3 bases of the junction left unmatched. The DNA for the CDR3 is TGTGCCACCAGCAGAAGGACTAGCGAGACAGATACGCAGTATTTT. This translates into CATSRRTSETDTQYF. The entire variable domain, with the rest obtained from reference TRBV15 and TRBJ2-3, is as follows: DAMVIQNPRYQVTQFGKPVTLSCSQTLNHNVMYWYQQKSSQAPKLLFHYYDKDFNNEADTPDNFQSRRPNTSFCFLDIRSPGLGDTAMYLCATSRRTSETDTQYFGPGTRLTVL.

The chain links TRBV7-9 to TRBJ2-5; 8 bases map to TRBD1. The CDR3 spans 15 residues. In germline, CDR1 is SEHNR, CDR2 FQNEAQ (reference sequence). After removal of 5 bases from V and 6 bases from J, the junction contained 11 bases not matched to a gene. Here the CDR3 DNA reads TGTGCCAGCAGCACCCTGGACAGGGTTGGAAAGACCCAGTACTTC. It codes for CASSTLDRVGKTQYF.

V gene TRBV30 combines with J gene TRBJ2-5; D ambiguous. The CDR3 sequence is 14 residues long. Trimming took 1 base from V and 2 from J, leaving 11 bases between them. The germline V gene encodes CDR1 GTSNPN and CDR2 SVGIG (reference sequence). The CDR3 DNA is TGTGCCTGGAGTGGGAATTTGAAACAAGAGACCCAGTACTTC. Translated: CAWSGNLKQETQYF.

This chain connects TRBV30 to TRBJ1-5, with a tentative D call TRBD1 (5 bases). This CDR3 has 15 amino acids. Trimming cost V 0 bases and J 4 bases, with 13 bases left between them. The V gene's germline CDR1 is GTSNPN and CDR2 SVGIG (reference sequence). CDR3 in DNA: TGTGCCTGGAGTGTACGCAGGGACTTAAATCAGCCCCAGCATTTT. Translating it yields CAWSVRRDLNQPQHF.

This rearrangement joins TRBV2 to TRBJ1-2; weak D call: TRBD1 (6 bases). Germline values: CDR1 SNHLY, CDR2 FYNNEI. The CDR3 covers 14 residues. V was shortened by 6 bases and J by 2 bases, with 13 bases between the two germline ends. The CDR3 is CASRRQGQNYGYTF. The DNA of the CDR3 is TGTGCCAGCAGGCGCCAGGGACAAAACTATGGCTACACCTTC.

CDR3 region: CASSLGRTAKGEQFF. CDR3 DNA: TGTGCCAGCAGCTTAGGGAGGACAGCAAAGGGTGAGCAGTTCTTC. The V gene is TRBV13, the J gene TRBJ2-1, with D perhaps matching TRBD1 (6 bases). This CDR3 spans 15 amino acids. V lost 0 bases and J lost 9, with 15 bases in between. Germline V gene lookup returns CDR1 PRHDT and CDR2 FYEKMQ (reference sequence). Using reference TRBV13 and TRBJ2-1 for the parts outside the CDR3, the full variable domain is AAGVIQSPRHLIKEKRETATLKCYPIPRHDTVYWYQQGPGQDPQFLISFYEKMQSDKGSIPDRFSAQQFSDYHSELNMSSLELGDSALYFCASSLGRTAKGEQFFGPGTRLTVL.

The chain carries TRBV7-9 and TRBJ1-1; no definite D call. In germline, CDR1 is SEHNR, CDR2 FQNEAQ (reference sequence). The CDR3 contains 15 residues. The V gene lost 3 bases and the J gene lost 1 base, with 12 bases spanning the gap. The CDR3 region has the DNA TGTGCCAGCAGCTTGTCGGGCGGAGCGAACACTGAAGCTTTCTTT. Encoded protein: CASSLSGGANTEAFF.

This chain links TRBV11-2 with TRBJ2-7; D gene uncertain. This CDR3 contains 13 residues. CDR1 SGHAT and CDR2 FQNNGV come from the germline V gene. With 1 base removed from V and 4 bases from J, the gap between germline ends came to 8 bases. CDR3 region: CASSLVDTYEQYV. DNA of the CDR3: TGTGCCAGCAGCTTAGTAGACACATACGAGCAGTACGTC.

The V call is TRBV5-1, the J call TRBJ1-1, with TRBD1 as a possible D gene (6 bases). CDR1 is SGHRS, CDR2 YFSETQ, per germline. V was pared by 4 bases and J by 1 base, with 17 bases between. The CDR3 is 16 amino acids. CDR3 loop: CASSPGHRVANTEAFF. CDR3 in DNA: TGCGCCAGCAGCCCAGGACACAGGGTTGCGAACACTGAAGCTTTCTTT.

The rearrangement joins TRBV7-9 to TRBJ1-2, with D unresolved. The CDR3 has 14 residues. Germline V gives CDR1 SEHNR, CDR2 FQNEAQ (reference sequence). V was trimmed by 1 base and J by 3 bases, leaving 9 bases between them. CDR3: CASSLEGGYYGYTF. CDR3 in DNA: TGTGCCAGCAGCTTAGAGGGCGGCTACTATGGCTACACCTTC.

The chain is built from TRBV28 and TRBJ1-1; the D gene is possibly TRBD1 (5 bases). Germline lookup yields CDR1 MDHEN and CDR2 SYDVKM. Trimming took off 7 bases at V and 0 bases at J, with 15 bases between the two ends. The CDR3 sequence is 15 residues long. CDR3: CASTQGGWVNTEAFF. The CDR3 DNA is TGTGCCAGCACCCAGGGTGGGTGGGTGAACACTGAAGCTTTCTTT.

The chain combines TRBV5-1 with TRBJ2-6, with TRBD1 as a possible D gene (6 bases). Trimming left V 4 bases short and J 7 bases short, with 12 bases between. From germline, CDR1 is SGHRS and CDR2 YFSETQ. This CDR3 spans 14 amino acids. CDR3 loop: CASSARDTANVLTF. CDR3 DNA: TGCGCCAGCAGCGCCCGGGACACCGCCAACGTCCTGACTTTC.

The V and J genes are TRBV6-6 and TRBJ1-2, with 11 bases matching TRBD1. Germline V gene lookup returns CDR1 MNHNY and CDR2 SVGAGI (reference sequence). The CDR3 consists of 16 residues. V trimming: 0 bases; J trimming: 8 bases; junction bases outside the gene matches: 8. The chain's CDR3 is CASSYSGTGGRGGYTF. The CDR3 DNA follows: TGTGCCAGCAGTTACTCCGGGACAGGGGGAAGAGGCGGCTACACCTTC.

V is TRBV14 and J is TRBJ2-2; weak D call: TRBD1 (6 bases). From germline, CDR1 is SGHDN and CDR2 FVKESK. The CDR3 runs 15 residues. The V and J ends lost 4 bases and 6 bases respectively, with 15 bases between them. The CDR3 region is CASSRYRDPAGELFF. CDR3 bases: TGTGCCAGCAGCCGATACAGGGATCCGGCCGGGGAGCTGTTTTTT.